Presented here are 20 T cell receptor beta chains from one specimen sequenced in a study of identical twins. Each CDR3 protein is one row after TCRdb ran MiXCR on the 5' RACE reads. The table lists nearly 650,000 distinct CDR3 sequences, 7% to 7.5% of them singletons, with approximately 1.5% in the top ten. This sample also belongs to another study, concerning yellow fever vaccine responses in identical twins.

Specimen: PBMCs. The receptor source for this set is a woman in her late teens or twenties in good health.

This chain connects TRBV5-5 to TRBJ2-7, with D unclear. Germline loops: CDR1 SGHKS, CDR2 YYEKEE (reference sequence). Trimming shortened V by 0 bases and J by 3 bases, and 13 bases separated the two germline ends. CDR3 length: 15 residues. DNA of the CDR3: TGTGCCAGCAGCTTGGGCTCGCCAAACTACTACGAGCAGTACTTC. Translation gives CASSLGSPNYYEQYF.

The rearrangement joins TRBV14 to TRBJ1-2; a weak D match, TRBD1 (5 bases). CDR1 and CDR2 (germline): SGHDN, FVKESK. The V and J ends lost 2 bases and 4 bases respectively, with 8 bases between them. This CDR3 spans 13 amino acids. The CDR3 loop is CASSQPRGYGYTF. The CDR3 DNA sequence: TGTGCCAGCAGCCAACCTAGGGGCTATGGCTACACCTTC.

This clonotype was counted many times. This chain joins TRBV12-3 or TRBV12-4 and TRBJ2-1; D is ambiguous. The CDR3 covers 12 residues. The V and J ends lost 7 bases and 7 bases respectively, with 11 bases between them. CDR3 sequence (DNA): TGTGCCAGCAACGGTCCGGAGAATGAGCAGTTCTTC. It is translated as CASNGPENEQFF.

This clonotype was detected ten times or more. This chain uses TRBV5-1 with TRBJ2-5; 9 bases are a match to TRBD2. Germline V gene sequence: CDR1 SGHRS, CDR2 YFSETQ. The ends lost 1 base at V and 1 base at J; junction bases unmatched: 2. The CDR3 is 15 amino acids. The CDR3 here is CASSLLTSGQETQYF. The CDR3 DNA sequence: TGCGCCAGCAGCTTGTTGACTAGCGGCCAAGAGACCCAGTACTTC.

The chain uses TRBV19 and TRBJ1-1; TRBD1 is a possible D gene (6 bases). The CDR3 runs 14 residues. The V gene's germline CDR1 is LNHDA and CDR2 SQIVND (reference sequence). V was cut by 4 bases and J by 11 bases, with 20 bases left in between. The CDR3 bases are TGTGCCAGTAGTACCGCAGGGGAGGGACCTCGGGCTTTCTTT. Encoded protein: CASSTAGEGPRAFF.

The genes are TRBV5-1 and TRBJ2-5; maybe TRBD1 (6 bases). Trimming pared 3 bases from V and 5 bases from J, leaving 14 bases between. Germline CDR1 is SGHRS and CDR2 is YFSETQ. The CDR3 extends over 14 amino acids. The CDR3 nucleotides are TGCGCCAGCAGCTCCGGGACACCCCTGGAGACCCAGTACTTC. Translated: CASSSGTPLETQYF.

The table lists this clonotype with many counts. The rearrangement joins TRBV5-1 to TRBJ1-6, with D unresolved. This CDR3 region has 15 residues. The V gene's germline CDR1 is SGHRS and CDR2 YFSETQ. V shed 0 bases and J shed 7 bases, with 11 bases lying between them. The CDR3 DNA is TGCGCCAGCAGCTTGGCGTTCGGGTCGAATTCACCCCTCCACTTT. The encoded protein is CASSLAFGSNSPLHF. Looking up the rest from reference TRBV5-1 and TRBJ1-6 gives the full variable domain: KAGVTQTPRYLIKTRGQQVTLSCSPISGHRSVSWYQQTPGQGLQFLFEYFSETQRNKGNFPGRFSGRQFSNSRSEMNVSTLELGDSALYLCASSLAFGSNSPLHFGNGTRLTVT.

This clonotype was seen many times. This chain connects TRBV3-1 to TRBJ1-2, with D tentatively TRBD1 (5 bases). Germline V CDR1 and CDR2: LGHDT, YNNKEL (reference sequence). V was cut by 1 base and J by 8 bases, with 14 bases left in between. The CDR3 covers 14 residues. The CDR3 loop reads CASSQGRQGHGYTF. CDR3 DNA sequence: TGTGCCAGCAGCCAAGGGCGGCAGGGTCACGGCTACACCTTC.

The V call is TRBV2, the J call TRBJ2-4, with 9 bases that match TRBD2. Trimming removed 3 bases from V and 5 bases from J; junction bases left unmatched: 8. Germline V gene data show CDR1 as SNHLY and CDR2 as FYNNEI. This CDR3 has 16 residues. DNA of the CDR3: TGTGCCAGCAGTGAGACGTCTAGCGGGATTCAAAACATTCAGTACTTC. Translated, it gives CASSETSSGIQNIQYF. The full variable domain, rest sourced from reference TRBV2 and TRBJ2-4, is EPEVTQTPSHQVTQMGQEVILRCVPISNHLYFYWYRQILGQKVEFLVSFYNNEISEKSEIFDDQFSVERPDGSNFTLKIRSTKLEDSAMYFCASSETSSGIQNIQYFGAGTRLSVL.

The CDR3 DNA reads as TGTGCCAGCAGCGTAGGAGTAGCGGGAGGTTTCACAGATACGCAGTATTTT. Its protein product is CASSVGVAGGFTDTQYF. This sequence joins TRBV9 and TRBJ2-3; 10 bases align to TRBD2. J gave up 2 bases and V 0 bases, and 6 bases lay outside the gene matches. CDR1 is SGDLS, CDR2 YYNGEE, per germline. The CDR3 spans 17 residues.

This clonotype has more than one count but fewer than ten. The chain links TRBV28 to TRBJ2-5; perhaps TRBD1 as D (5 bases). V lost 8 bases, J lost 4 bases, and 8 bases lay in between. CDR1 and CDR2 (germline): MDHEN, SYDVKM. CDR3 length: 11 amino acids. The CDR3 sequence: CASLGVETQYF. CDR3 nucleotides: TGTGCCAGCCTAGGGGTAGAGACCCAGTACTTC.

The chain links TRBV7-2 to TRBJ1-2, with 7 nucleotides matching TRBD1. Unmatched junction bases numbered 12, after V lost 5 bases and J lost 6 bases. CDR3 length: 15 residues. Germline CDR1 is SGHTA and CDR2 is FQGNSA. The DNA for the CDR3 is TGTGCCAGCAGCCCCAGGGGGAAGGACAATGATGGCTACACCTTC. Its protein is CASSPRGKDNDGYTF.

The chain carries TRBV18 and TRBJ2-5, with D perhaps TRBD1 or TRBD2 (5 bases each). Germline V lookup: CDR1 KGHSH, CDR2 LQKENI. The CDR3 extends over 15 amino acids. Trimming removed 2 bases at V and 2 bases at J, with 12 bases between. CDR3 in amino acids: CASSPITGLQETQYF. The CDR3 coding sequence is TGTGCCAGCTCACCAATCACAGGACTTCAAGAGACCCAGTACTTC.

This clonotype appeared a single time. The chain is built from TRBV9 and TRBJ2-3; maybe TRBD1 (7 bases). Germline V gene lookup returns CDR1 SGDLS and CDR2 YYNGEE. V was trimmed by 0 bases and J by 3 bases, leaving 17 bases between them. The CDR3 loop spans 17 amino acids. Here the CDR3 DNA reads TGTGCCAGCAGCGTAGTCAGGGGGAGGACTTTGACAGATACGCAGTATTTT. Encoded protein: CASSVVRGRTLTDTQYF.

The V and J genes are TRBV12-3 or TRBV12-4 and TRBJ2-5; perhaps D is TRBD1 or TRBD2 (7 bases each). V lost 5 bases and J lost 4, with 11 bases in between. This CDR3 contains 13 residues. The CDR3: CASSPGGAETQYF. CDR3 DNA sequence: TGTGCCAGCAGTCCAGGGGGGGCAGAGACCCAGTACTTC.

The CDR3 sequence: CASSSTGTTLAKNIQYF. The DNA of the CDR3 is TGTGCCAGCAGCTCCACCGGGACTACCCTAGCCAAAAACATTCAGTACTTC. The rearrangement uses TRBV11-3 and TRBJ2-4, with TRBD2 matching 7 bases. CDR1 is SGHNT and CDR2 is YENEEA in the germline V gene. The CDR3 totals 17 residues. V was pared by 4 bases and J by 0 bases, with 9 bases of the junction left unmatched. Using reference TRBV11-3 and TRBJ2-4 for the parts outside the CDR3, the full variable domain is EAGVVQSPRYKIIEKKQPVAFWCNPISGHNTLYWYLQNLGQGPELLIRYENEEAVDDSQLPKDRFSAERLKGVDSTLKIQPAELGDSAVYLCASSSTGTTLAKNIQYFGAGTRLSVL.

This clonotype has a count of ten or more. This chain uses TRBV10-3 with TRBJ1-2; D uncertain. Trimming pared 2 bases from V and 8 bases from J, leaving 15 bases between. The CDR3 has 14 residues. Germline V gene data show CDR1 as ENHRY and CDR2 as SYGVKD. The CDR3 DNA reads TGTGCCATCAGTGAGCGCCAGGTCGACTTAGGCTACACCTTC. Encoded protein: CAISERQVDLGYTF.

In its sample, this clonotype was seen a few times. The chain combines TRBV20-1 with TRBJ2-1; perhaps TRBD1 as D (5 bases). V was clipped by 6 bases and J by 1 base, with 19 bases between them. CDR3 length: 16 amino acids. Germline lookup yields CDR1 DFQATT and CDR2 SNEGSKA (reference sequence). The CDR3 protein is CSAPTVERSSYNEQFF. The CDR3 nucleotides are TGCAGTGCCCCGACAGTAGAGAGGAGTTCCTACAATGAGCAGTTCTTC.

This clonotype was detected a few times. The genes are TRBV10-2 and TRBJ2-3; D unresolved. The V end was cut by 3 bases, the J end by 2 bases, with 15 bases between. Germline CDR1 WSHSY, CDR2 SAAADI. This CDR3 has 16 residues. CDR3 region: CASSDIEAGDTDTQYF. The CDR3 bases are TGCGCCAGCAGTGATATTGAAGCTGGGGACACAGATACGCAGTATTTT.

This clonotype was observed many times. This sequence joins TRBV5-1 and TRBJ2-7; possibly TRBD2 for D (6 bases). Trimming took off 0 bases at V and 5 bases at J, with 12 bases between the two ends. This CDR3 is 14 amino acids long. The germline V gene has CDR1 SGHRS and CDR2 YFSETQ. The CDR3, as DNA: TGCGCCAGCAGCTTGGGTCGGGAGTATCACGAGCAGTACTTC. This encodes CASSLGREYHEQYF.